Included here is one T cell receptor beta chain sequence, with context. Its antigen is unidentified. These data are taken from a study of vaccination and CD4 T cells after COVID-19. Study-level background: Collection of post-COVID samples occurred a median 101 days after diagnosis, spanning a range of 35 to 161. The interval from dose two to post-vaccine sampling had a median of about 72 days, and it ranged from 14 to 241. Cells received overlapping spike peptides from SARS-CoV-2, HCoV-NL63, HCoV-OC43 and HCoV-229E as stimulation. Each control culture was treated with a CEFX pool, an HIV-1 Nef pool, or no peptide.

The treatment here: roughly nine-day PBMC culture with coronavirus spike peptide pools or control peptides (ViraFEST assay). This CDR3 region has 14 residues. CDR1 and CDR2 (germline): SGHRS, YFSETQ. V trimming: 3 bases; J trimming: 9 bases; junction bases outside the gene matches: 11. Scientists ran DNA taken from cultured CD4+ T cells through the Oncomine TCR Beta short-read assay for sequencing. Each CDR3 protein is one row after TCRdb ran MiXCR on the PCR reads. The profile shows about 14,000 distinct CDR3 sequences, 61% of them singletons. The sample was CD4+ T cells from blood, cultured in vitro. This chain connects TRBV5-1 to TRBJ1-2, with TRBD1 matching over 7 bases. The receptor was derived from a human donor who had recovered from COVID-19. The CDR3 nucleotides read TGCGCCAGCAGCTCCCAGGGGCAGGGGGATCGCTACACCTTC. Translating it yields CASSSQGQGDRYTF.